This T cell receptor (beta chain) was observed in a study of cytomegalovirus exposure and HLA in healthy donors. Clones were read by immunoSEQ multiplex PCR, and TCRdb kept only the in-frame ones, dropping some. The table has hundreds of thousands of clones, approximately 86% seen once. This TCR was recovered from a woman aged 30 to 39 in good health and CMV-seropositive. Sequencing used PBMCs.

The CDR3 is CASSSTLAAYEQYF. The CDR3 DNA follows: TGTGCCAGTAGTTCCACGCTAGCTGCCTACGAGCAGTACTTC. The chain couples TRBV19 to TRBJ2-7, with D perhaps matching TRBD2 (5 bases). The germline V gene encodes CDR1 LNHDA and CDR2 SQIVND (reference sequence). The CDR3 is 14 residues long. The V gene lost 5 bases and the J gene lost 2 bases, with 13 bases spanning the gap.